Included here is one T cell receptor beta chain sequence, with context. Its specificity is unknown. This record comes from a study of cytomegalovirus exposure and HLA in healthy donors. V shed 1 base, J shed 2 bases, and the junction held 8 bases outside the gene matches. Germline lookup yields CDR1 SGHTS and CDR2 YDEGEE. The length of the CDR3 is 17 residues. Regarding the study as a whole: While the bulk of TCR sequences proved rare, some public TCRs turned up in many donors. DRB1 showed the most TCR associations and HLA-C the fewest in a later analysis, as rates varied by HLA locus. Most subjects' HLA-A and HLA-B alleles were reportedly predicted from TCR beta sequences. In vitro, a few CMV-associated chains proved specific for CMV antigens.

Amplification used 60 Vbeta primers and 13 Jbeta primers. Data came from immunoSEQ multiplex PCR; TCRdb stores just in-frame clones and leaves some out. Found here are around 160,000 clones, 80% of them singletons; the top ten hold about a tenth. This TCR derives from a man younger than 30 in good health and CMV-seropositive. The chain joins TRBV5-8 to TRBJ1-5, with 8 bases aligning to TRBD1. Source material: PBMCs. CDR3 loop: CASSLIQGALGNQPQHF. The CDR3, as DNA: TGTGCCAGCAGCTTGATCCAGGGGGCGCTGGGCAATCAGCCCCAGCATTTT. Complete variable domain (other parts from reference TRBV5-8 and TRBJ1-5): EAGVTQSPTHLIKTRGQQATLRCSPISGHTSVYWYQQALGLGLQFLLWYDEGEERNRGNFPPRFSGRQFPNYSSELNVNALELEDSALYLCASSLIQGALGNQPQHFGDGTRLSIL.